The next 5 T cell receptor beta chains were all read from a single sample in a study of T-cell reconstitution after alpha-beta-depleted transplantation in children. Preparation of the TCRbeta library used unique molecular identifiers. Each CDR3 protein gets one entry after TCRdb re-called the PCR reads with MiXCR. The table has fewer than 750,000 distinct CDR3 sequences, more than 20% seen once. This specimen was PBMCs, mostly from graft donor cells, taken 360 days after TCRalphabeta/CD19-depleted stem cell transplant. These receptor sequences come from a boy under three years old who had a stem cell transplant for acute myeloid leukemia, so the T cells may come from the graft donor.

The rearrangement joins TRBV6-1 to TRBJ2-7, with a tentative D call TRBD2 (5 bases). The V gene lost 4 bases and the J gene lost 6 bases, with 16 bases spanning the gap. The CDR3 loop spans 14 amino acids. In germline, CDR1 is MNHNS, CDR2 SASEGT. For the CDR3, the DNA is TGTGCCAGCAGTGGGTTAGGTTCCGAGGGCGAGCAGTACTTC. Residues: CASSGLGSEGEQYF.

This clonotype was seen repeatedly, ten times or more. The rearrangement links TRBV5-1 to TRBJ2-1; D possibly corresponds to TRBD2 (6 bases). The germline V gene has CDR1 SGHRS and CDR2 YFSETQ. With 1 base removed from V and 4 bases from J, the gap between germline ends came to 12 bases. CDR3 length: 15 residues. The DNA of the CDR3 is TGCGCCAGCAGCTTGTCTGACGCGGGGTACAATGAGCAGTTCTTC. It specifies CASSLSDAGYNEQFF.

This clonotype came up a few times. V and J are TRBV20-1 and TRBJ2-7; 8 bases line up with TRBD1. This CDR3 is built from 15 residues. Looked up from germline, CDR1 is DFQATT and CDR2 is SNEGSKA (reference sequence). The J segment lost 4 bases and the V segment lost 0 bases, leaving 8 bases of the junction unmatched. The CDR3 nucleotides read TGCAGTGCTAGAGAGAGACAGGGGCCGAATTACGAGCAGTACTTC. Its protein is CSARERQGPNYEQYF.

The genes are TRBV6-2 or TRBV6-3 and TRBJ2-3; TRBD2 might be the D (5 bases). V dropped 6 bases and J dropped 6 bases, with 13 bases sitting between them. CDR3 length: 13 amino acids. CDR1 is MNHEY, CDR2 SVGEGT, per germline. CDR3 loop: CASRSPRVDTQYF. CDR3 in DNA: TGTGCCAGCAGATCACCGAGGGTGGATACGCAGTATTTT.

This clonotype was seen at least ten times. This sequence joins TRBV12-3 or TRBV12-4 and TRBJ2-7, with D perhaps being TRBD1 or TRBD2 (5 bases each). V was shortened by 2 bases and J by 5 bases, with 16 bases between the two germline ends. This CDR3 comprises 15 residues. Written as DNA, the CDR3 is TGTGCCAGCAGTTTACCCTCGCTGGGACGAGACGAGCAGTACTTC. This codes for CASSLPSLGRDEQYF.